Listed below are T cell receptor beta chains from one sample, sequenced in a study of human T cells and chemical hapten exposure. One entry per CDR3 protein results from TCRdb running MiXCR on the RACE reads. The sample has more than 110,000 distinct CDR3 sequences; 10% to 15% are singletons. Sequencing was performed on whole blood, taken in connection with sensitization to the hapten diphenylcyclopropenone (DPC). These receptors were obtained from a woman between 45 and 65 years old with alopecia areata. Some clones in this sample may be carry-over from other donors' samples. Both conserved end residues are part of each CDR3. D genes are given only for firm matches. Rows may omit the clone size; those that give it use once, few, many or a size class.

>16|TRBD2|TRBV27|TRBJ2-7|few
TGTGCCAGCACGTCATGGACTAGCGGGAGGGCGAGCGAGCAGTACTTC
CASTSWTSGRASEQYF
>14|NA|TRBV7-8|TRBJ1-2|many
TGTGCCAGCAGCTCCGAAGGGGCTCTCTATGGCTACACCTTC
CASSSEGALYGYTF
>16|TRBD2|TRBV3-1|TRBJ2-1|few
TGTGCCAGCAGCCAAGCCGTAGCGGGATACTACAATGAGCAGTTCTTC
CASSQAVAGYYNEQFF
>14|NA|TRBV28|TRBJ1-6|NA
TGTGCCAGCAGCCCGGGACACGACCAAGGGACCCTCCACTTT
CASSPGHDQGTLHF
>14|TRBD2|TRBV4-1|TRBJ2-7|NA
TGCGCCAGCAGCCAACGTAGCGGGAGCTACGAGCAGTACTTC
CASSQRSGSYEQYF
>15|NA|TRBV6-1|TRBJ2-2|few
TGTGCCAGCAGTGAAGCAGGAGGGACCGAGGGGGAGCTGTTTTTT
CASSEAGGTEGELFF
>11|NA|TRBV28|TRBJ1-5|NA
TGTGCCAGCAGTACGAATCAGCCCCAGCATTTT
CASSTNQPQHF
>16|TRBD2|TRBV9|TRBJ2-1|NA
TGTGCCAGCAGCGGGACTAGCGGGGGGTCTTACAATGAGCAGTTCTTC
CASSGTSGGSYNEQFF
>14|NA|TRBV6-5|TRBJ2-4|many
TGTGCCAGCAGTCCTTCGCTAGCCAAAAACATTCAGTACTTC
CASSPSLAKNIQYF
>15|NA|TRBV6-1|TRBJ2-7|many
TGTGCCACCCGACGGACGGCGACCCTACCCTACGAGCAGTACTTC
CATRRTATLPYEQYF
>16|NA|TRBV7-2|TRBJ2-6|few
TGTGCCAGCAGCTTATATGGGGTCTCTGGGGCCAACGTCCTGACTTTC
CASSLYGVSGANVLTF
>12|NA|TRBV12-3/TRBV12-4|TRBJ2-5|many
TGTGCCAGCAGTTTACTCGAAGAGACCCAGTACTTC
CASSLLEETQYF
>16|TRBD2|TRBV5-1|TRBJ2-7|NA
TGCGCCAGCAGCTTCAACTTAGCGGGAGCCGGCGACGAGCAGTACTTC
CASSFNLAGAGDEQYF
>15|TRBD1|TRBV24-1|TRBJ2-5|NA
TGTGCCACCAGTGATTTACGGACAGGGCAAGAGACCCAGTACTTC
CATSDLRTGQETQYF
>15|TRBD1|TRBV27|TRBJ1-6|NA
TGTGCCAGCAGTTTAGTAGGGGGCCATAATTCACCCCTCCACTTT
CASSLVGGHNSPLHF
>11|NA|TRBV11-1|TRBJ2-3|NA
TGTGCCAGCAGCTTAGCTAATACGCAGTATTTT
CASSLANTQYF
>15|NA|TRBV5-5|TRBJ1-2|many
TGTGCCAGCAGCTTGGCGAAGGCCCCGGGGGGAGGCTACACCTTC
CASSLAKAPGGGYTF
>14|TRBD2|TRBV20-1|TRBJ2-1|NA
TGCAGTGCTAGAGTAGGACTAGCAGTCGATGAGCAGTTCTTC
CSARVGLAVDEQFF
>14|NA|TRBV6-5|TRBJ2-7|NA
TGTGCCAGCAGCCGGCCCCTACCGAATTCCGAGCAGTACTTC
CASSRPLPNSEQYF
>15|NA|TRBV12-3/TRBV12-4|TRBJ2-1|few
TGTGCCAGCAGTTTAGGAGCGGGCCGACTCATGGAGCAGTTCTTC
CASSLGAGRLMEQFF
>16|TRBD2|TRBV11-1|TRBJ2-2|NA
TGTGCCAGCAGCCAAGGACTAGCGGGATCGGCCGGGGAGCTGTTTTTT
CASSQGLAGSAGELFF
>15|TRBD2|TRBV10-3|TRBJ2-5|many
TGTGCCATCAGACAGACTAGCGGGGGACAAGAGACCCAGTACTTC
CAIRQTSGGQETQYF
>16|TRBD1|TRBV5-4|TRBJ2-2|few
TGTGCCAGCAGCCCAGGACAGGATCGATACACCGGGGAGCTGTTTTTT
CASSPGQDRYTGELFF
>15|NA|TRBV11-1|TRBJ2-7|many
TGTGCCAGCAGCTTACGAGACACGACCAACTACGAGCAGTACTTC
CASSLRDTTNYEQYF
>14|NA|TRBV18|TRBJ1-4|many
TGTGCCAGCTCACTCGGATCACAGAATGAAAAACTGTTTTTT
CASSLGSQNEKLFF
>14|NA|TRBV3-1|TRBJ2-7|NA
TGTGCCAGCAGCCCGACACTCTCTAGCCACGAGCAGTACTTC
CASSPTLSSHEQYF
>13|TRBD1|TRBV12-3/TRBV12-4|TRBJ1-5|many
TGTGCCAGCAAAGGGGGCCCCGGGCAGCCCCAGCATTTT
CASKGGPGQPQHF
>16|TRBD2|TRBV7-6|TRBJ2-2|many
TGTGCCAGCAGCCCCCGGACTAGCGGGGGCACCGGGGAGCTGTTTTTT
CASSPRTSGGTGELFF
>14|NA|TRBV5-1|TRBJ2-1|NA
TGCGCCAGTGGTCGGGGGAGCTCCTACAATGAGCAGTTCTTC
CASGRGSSYNEQFF
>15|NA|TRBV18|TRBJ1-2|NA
TGTGCCAGCTCACTAACGGACATGGGCGGCTATGGCTACACCTTC
CASSLTDMGGYGYTF
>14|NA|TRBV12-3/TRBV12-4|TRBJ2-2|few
TGTGCCAGCAGTATGACGGAGCTCGCCGGGGAGCTGTTTTTT
CASSMTELAGELFF
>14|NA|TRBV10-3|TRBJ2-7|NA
TGTGCCATCAGGGCCCTAGAGAGTTCCTACGAGCAGTACTTC
CAIRALESSYEQYF
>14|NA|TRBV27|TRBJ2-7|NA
TGTGCCAGCAGTCCCCGCGGAGCCGACCACGAGCAGTACTTC
CASSPRGADHEQYF
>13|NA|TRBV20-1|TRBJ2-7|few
TGCAGTGCTGAGAACTCGGAATCCTACGAGCAGTACTTC
CSAENSESYEQYF
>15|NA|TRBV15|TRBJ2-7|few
TGTGCCACCAGCAGAGATTTGGGAACTCCCTACGAGCAGTACTTC
CATSRDLGTPYEQYF
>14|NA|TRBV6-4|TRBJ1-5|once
TGTGCCAGCAGTTCCACGCCAGGTGATCAGCCCCAGCATTTT
CASSSTPGDQPQHF
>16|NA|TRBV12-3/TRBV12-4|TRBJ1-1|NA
TGTGCCAGCAGTTTGGGGAGGGCTTCCATGAACACTGAAGCTTTCTTT
CASSLGRASMNTEAFF
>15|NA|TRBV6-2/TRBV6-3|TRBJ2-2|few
TGTGCCAGCAGACGACAGCCCGGGAACACCGGGGAGCTGTTTTTT
CASRRQPGNTGELFF
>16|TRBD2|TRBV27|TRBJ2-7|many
TGTGCCAGCAGTACCCAAACTAGCGGTCGTCCCTACGAGCAGTACTTC
CASSTQTSGRPYEQYF
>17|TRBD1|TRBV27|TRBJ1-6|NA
TGTGCCAGCACCCATAGACAGGGGGCGTTATGGGGTTCACCCCTCCACTTT
CASTHRQGALWGSPLHF
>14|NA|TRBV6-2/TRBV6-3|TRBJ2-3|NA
TGTGCCAGCAAGATCGGATGGAGCACAGATACGCAGTATTTT
CASKIGWSTDTQYF
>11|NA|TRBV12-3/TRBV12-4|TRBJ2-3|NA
TGTGCCACTTCGTCGGCAGATACGCAGTATTTT
CATSSADTQYF
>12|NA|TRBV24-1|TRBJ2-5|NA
TGTGCCACCAGTGATTTCCGGGAGACCCAGTACTTC
CATSDFRETQYF
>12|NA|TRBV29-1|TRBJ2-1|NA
TGCAGCGGCCGCCCAGGGAGCAATGAGCAGTTCTTC
CSGRPGSNEQFF
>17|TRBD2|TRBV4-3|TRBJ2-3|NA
TGCGCCAGCAGCCAAGATGATAGCGGGAGTTACGCAGATACGCAGTATTTT
CASSQDDSGSYADTQYF
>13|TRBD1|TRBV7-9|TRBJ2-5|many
TGTGCCAGCACGGACAGGGGGCCGGAGACCCAGTACTTC
CASTDRGPETQYF
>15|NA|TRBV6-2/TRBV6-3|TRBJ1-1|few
TGTGCCAGCACCCACGGGGGCGGGGGAAGAACTGAAGCTTTCTTT
CASTHGGGGRTEAFF